These 12 T cell receptor beta chains came from one sample sequenced in a study of blood T cell repertoires in COVID-19. Sequencing was performed with immunoSEQ multiplex PCR; in TCRdb, only in-frame clones are kept and a portion is missing. The table records more than 400,000 clones, about 90% of them present only once. The specimen sequenced was PBMCs or T cells enriched from blood (not recorded which). These receptor sequences come from a woman between 18 and 29 years old who had recovered from COVID-19.

The rearrangement uses TRBV2 and TRBJ2-1, with a tentative D call TRBD2 (6 bases). CDR1 is SNHLY, CDR2 FYNNEI, per germline. V lost 6 bases and J 8 bases, leaving 20 bases between the germline ends. The CDR3 is 15 amino acids. The DNA for the CDR3 is TGTGCCAGCAGACCCGGGCCACCCGGGGAGGATGAGCAGTTCTTC. Residues: CASRPGPPGEDEQFF. The full variable domain, its missing parts supplied by reference TRBV2 and TRBJ2-1, is EPEVTQTPSHQVTQMGQEVILRCVPISNHLYFYWYRQILGQKVEFLVSFYNNEISEKSEIFDDQFSVERPDGSNFTLKIRSTKLEDSAMYFCASRPGPPGEDEQFFGPGTRLTVL.

The rearrangement links TRBV3-1 (or the pseudogene TRBV3-2) to TRBJ1-1; D remains ambiguous. Germline V lookup: CDR1 LGHDT, CDR2 YNNKEL (reference sequence). The CDR3 totals 14 residues. Trimming pared 0 bases from V and 5 bases from J, leaving 10 bases between. The CDR3 loop reads CASSQDRTGTEAFF. The CDR3 nucleotides read TGTGCCAGCAGCCAAGATCGGACTGGAACTGAAGCTTTCTTT.

This clone was picked up a small number of times. The V call is TRBV7-8, the J call TRBJ2-3; 7 bases fit TRBD1. The CDR3 totals 14 residues. V lost 5 bases to trimming and J lost 5 bases; unmatched junction nucleotides: 7. Germline values: CDR1 SGHVS, CDR2 FQNEAQ. In nucleotides, the CDR3 is TGTGCCAGCAGCCCAGGGGGTCTAATAGATACGCAGTATTTT. Protein: CASSPGGLIDTQYF.

The chain is built from TRBV5-1 and TRBJ1-2; D is undetermined. This CDR3 is built from 16 residues. Germline V gene data show CDR1 as SGHRS and CDR2 as YFSETQ. V shed 4 bases and J shed 2 bases, with 18 bases lying between them. CDR3 in DNA: TGCGCCAGCAGCCTAAGCCGTAATCCCCTGAACTATGGCTACACCTTC. Amino acids: CASSLSRNPLNYGYTF.

The rearrangement joins TRBV30 to TRBJ1-1; possibly TRBD1 for D (5 bases). Trimming removed 3 bases from V and 1 base from J, with 9 bases in between. Per the germline V gene, CDR1 is GTSNPN and CDR2 is SVGIG (reference sequence). The CDR3 extends over 13 amino acids. The CDR3 nucleotides are TGTGCCTGGAGCCGTAGGGGGAACACTGAAGCTTTCTTT. It translates to CAWSRRGNTEAFF.

The chain recombines TRBV6-1 with TRBJ2-3, with D possibly being TRBD1 (5 bases). Trimming left V 4 bases short and J 1 base short, with 18 bases between. The CDR3 loop spans 17 amino acids. CDR1 is MNHNS, CDR2 SASEGT, per germline. DNA for the CDR3: TGTGCCAGCAGTGCCCGACTGTTAGACAGAGGCACAGATACGCAGTATTTT. Protein: CASSARLLDRGTDTQYF.

The genes are TRBV6-5 and TRBJ1-1; maybe TRBD1 (5 bases). The V end lost 6 bases, the J end lost 7 bases, and 18 bases lay between the germline ends. This CDR3 comprises 14 residues. From germline, CDR1 is MNHEY and CDR2 SVGAGI. For the CDR3, the DNA is TGTGCCAGCAGGGTACCCCAATGGGGCAATGAAGCTTTCTTT. This translates into CASRVPQWGNEAFF.

This clone was counted a single time. This chain links TRBV2 with TRBJ1-1, with D uncertain. The CDR3 extends over 13 amino acids. Trimming shortened V by 4 bases and J by 7 bases, and 13 bases separated the two germline ends. Germline V lookup: CDR1 SNHLY, CDR2 FYNNEI. The CDR3 reads CASSGINGGEAFF. The DNA for the CDR3 is TGTGCCAGCAGTGGGATCAACGGCGGTGAAGCTTTCTTT.

V gene TRBV12-5 combines with J gene TRBJ2-3; perhaps TRBD1 as D (6 bases). In germline, CDR1 is LGHNT, CDR2 FRNRAP. V was clipped by 6 bases and J by 0 bases, with 10 bases between them. The CDR3 is 14 residues long. The CDR3 DNA reads TGTGCTAGTGGGCGGACAGCTAGCACAGATACGCAGTATTTT. As protein: CASGRTASTDTQYF.

CDR3 residues: CASSIGQGANQPQHF. Written as DNA, the CDR3 is TGTGCCAGTAGTATAGGGCAGGGGGCGAATCAGCCCCAGCATTTT. The rearrangement links TRBV19 to TRBJ1-5, with 8 bases matching TRBD1. Germline assignment: CDR1 LNHDA and CDR2 SQIVND (reference sequence). The CDR3 consists of 15 residues. V dropped 1 base and J dropped 4; count of bases not matched to a gene: 3.

This clone was detected only once. V gene TRBV11-3 combines with J gene TRBJ2-3; D not certain. The V and J ends lost 0 bases and 2 bases respectively, with 9 bases between them. The CDR3 is 15 residues long. Germline V gene lookup returns CDR1 SGHNT and CDR2 YENEEA. CDR3 coding DNA: TGTGCCAGCAGCTTAGATCCGACTTACACAGATACGCAGTATTTT. It translates to CASSLDPTYTDTQYF.

The chain joins TRBV27 to TRBJ1-5, with D uncertain. Germline V gene data show CDR1 as MNHEY and CDR2 as SMNVEV (reference sequence). Trimming took off 5 bases at V and 7 bases at J, with 12 bases between the two ends. This CDR3 spans 13 amino acids. DNA of the CDR3: TGTGCCAGCAGTCCCTTCGGGGAGCAGCCCCAGCATTTT. Amino acids: CASSPFGEQPQHF.